The rows below give T cell receptor beta chains drawn from one sample of a study of blood T cell repertoires in COVID-19. Repertoires were generated with immunoSEQ multiplex PCR, while TCRdb's copy carries only in-frame clones and drops some. The table has about 280,000 clones, around four fifths seen once. Input material: peripheral blood. The receptor source for this set is a woman between 50 and 59 years old who had recovered from COVID-19. Each CDR3 is given with its conserved first and last residue. The D gene is left open where the match is weak. The size entry is marked missing in some rows and otherwise reads once, few, many or a size class.

length,J,size,V,D,CDR3,DNA
12,TRBJ1-2,-,TRBV12-3/TRBV12-4,-,CASSFGGDGYTF,TGTGCCAGCAGTTTCGGGGGGGATGGCTACACCTTC
18,TRBJ2-2,-,TRBV4-1,TRBD2,CASRLGTSGSRGTGELFF,TGCGCCAGCAGACTCGGGACTAGCGGATCCAGGGGCACCGGGGAGCTGTTTTTT
16,TRBJ2-4,-,TRBV2,TRBD1,CASSDEGARAKNIQYF,TGTGCCAGCAGTGACGAGGGGGCCCGGGCCAAAAACATTCAGTACTTC
14,TRBJ2-7,few,TRBV4-2,TRBD1,CASSQWTGAYEQYF,TGTGCCAGCAGCCAGTGGACAGGGGCCTACGAGCAGTACTTC
15,TRBJ2-2,few,TRBV10-3,TRBD2,CATRTSGGLTGELFF,TGTGCCACCCGGACTAGCGGGGGGCTTACCGGGGAGCTGTTTTTT
14,TRBJ2-7,-,TRBV27,TRBD1,CASSDTGGYYEQYF,TGTGCCAGCAGTGATACAGGGGGCTACTACGAGCAGTACTTC
13,TRBJ1-2,-,TRBV4-3,-,CASSRGGSRGYTF,TGCGCCAGCAGCCGGGGAGGGTCCAGGGGCTACACCTTC
17,TRBJ2-7,once,TRBV5-1,-,CASSPTPERASTYEQYF,TGCGCCAGCAGCCCAACCCCTGAGAGAGCCTCAACCTACGAGCAGTACTTC
15,TRBJ2-3,few,TRBV7-9,TRBD2,CASSAPGLATDTQYF,TGTGCCAGCAGCGCCCCGGGACTAGCGACAGATACGCAGTATTTT
16,TRBJ2-1,-,TRBV29-1,TRBD2,CSVIPLAGGVYNEQFF,TGCAGCGTTATCCCTCTGGCGGGAGGGGTCTACAATGAGCAGTTCTTC
14,TRBJ2-7,-,TRBV28,-,CASRRGENSYEQYF,TGTGCCAGCCGGCGAGGAGAGAACTCCTACGAGCAGTACTTC
15,TRBJ2-5,-,TRBV27,TRBD2,CASSFSGGVQETQYF,TGTGCCAGCAGTTTTAGCGGGGGGGTTCAAGAGACCCAGTACTTC
14,TRBJ2-7,-,TRBV10-3,TRBD1,CAISGQDRAYEQYF,TGTGCCATCAGTGGGCAGGACAGGGCCTACGAGCAGTACTTC
15,TRBJ1-2,-,TRBV4-3,-,CASSQDPSGVYGYTF,TGCGCCAGCAGCCAAGACCCGTCAGGGGTCTATGGCTACACCTTC
12,TRBJ1-1,-,TRBV6-2/TRBV6-3,-,CASSLLSGEAFF,TGTGCCAGCAGTCTTTTATCAGGAGAAGCTTTCTTT
16,TRBJ2-7,-,TRBV5-1,-,CASSLGRERRHYEQYF,TGCGCCAGCAGCTTGGGTCGCGAGCGTAGGCACTACGAGCAGTACTTC
17,TRBJ2-7,-,TRBV28,-,CASSLYRVLNLHYEQYF,TGTGCCAGCAGTTTATACAGAGTCCTCAACCTACACTACGAGCAGTACTTC
16,TRBJ2-7,-,TRBV5-1,TRBD2,CASSLMTSGSSYEQYF,TGCGCCAGCAGCTTGATGACTAGCGGGAGCTCCTACGAGCAGTACTTC
12,TRBJ1-2,-,TRBV28,-,CASSQVNYGYTF,TGTGCCAGCAGTCAGGTTAACTATGGCTACACCTTC